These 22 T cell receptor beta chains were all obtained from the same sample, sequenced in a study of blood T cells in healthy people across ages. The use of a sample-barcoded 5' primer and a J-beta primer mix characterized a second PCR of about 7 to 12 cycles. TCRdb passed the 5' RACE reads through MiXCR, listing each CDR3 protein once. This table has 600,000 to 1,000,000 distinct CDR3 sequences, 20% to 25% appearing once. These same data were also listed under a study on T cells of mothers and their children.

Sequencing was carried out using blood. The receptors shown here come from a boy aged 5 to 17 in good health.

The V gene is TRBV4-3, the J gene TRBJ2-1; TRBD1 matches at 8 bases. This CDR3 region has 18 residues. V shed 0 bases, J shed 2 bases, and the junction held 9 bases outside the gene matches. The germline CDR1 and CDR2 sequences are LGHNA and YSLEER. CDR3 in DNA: TGCGCCAGCAGCCAAGAAACAGGGGGGTACTTGGCCTACAATGAGCAGTTCTTC. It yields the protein CASSQETGGYLAYNEQFF.

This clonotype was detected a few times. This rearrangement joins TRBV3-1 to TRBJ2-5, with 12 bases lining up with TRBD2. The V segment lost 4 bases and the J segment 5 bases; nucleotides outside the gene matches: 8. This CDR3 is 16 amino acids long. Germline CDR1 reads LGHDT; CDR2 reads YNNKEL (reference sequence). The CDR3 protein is CASSLSTSGRQETQYF. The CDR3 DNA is TGTGCCAGCAGCCTATCGACTAGCGGGAGACAGGAGACCCAGTACTTC.

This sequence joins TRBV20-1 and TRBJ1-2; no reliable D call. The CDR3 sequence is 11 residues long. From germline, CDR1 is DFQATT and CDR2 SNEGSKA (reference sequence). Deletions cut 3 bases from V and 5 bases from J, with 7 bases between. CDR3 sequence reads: CSARPLYGYTF. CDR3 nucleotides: TGCAGTGCTAGGCCCCTGTATGGCTACACCTTC.

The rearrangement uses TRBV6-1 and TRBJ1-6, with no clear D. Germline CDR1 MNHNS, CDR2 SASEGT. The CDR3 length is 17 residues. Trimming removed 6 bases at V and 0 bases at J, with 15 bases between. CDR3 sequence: CASSPRSRSSYNSPLHF. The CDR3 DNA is TGTGCCAGCAGCCCAAGATCCCGAAGCTCCTATAATTCACCCCTCCACTTT.

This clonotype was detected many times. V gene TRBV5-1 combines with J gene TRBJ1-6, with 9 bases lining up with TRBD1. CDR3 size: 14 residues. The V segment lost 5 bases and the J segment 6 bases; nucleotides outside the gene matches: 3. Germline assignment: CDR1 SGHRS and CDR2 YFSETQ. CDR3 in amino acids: CASSPTGGNSPLHF. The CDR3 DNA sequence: TGCGCCAGCAGTCCGACAGGGGGTAATTCACCCCTCCACTTT. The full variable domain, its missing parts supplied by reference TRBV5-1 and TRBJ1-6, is KAGVTQTPRYLIKTRGQQVTLSCSPISGHRSVSWYQQTPGQGLQFLFEYFSETQRNKGNFPGRFSGRQFSNSRSEMNVSTLELGDSALYLCASSPTGGNSPLHFGNGTRLTVT.

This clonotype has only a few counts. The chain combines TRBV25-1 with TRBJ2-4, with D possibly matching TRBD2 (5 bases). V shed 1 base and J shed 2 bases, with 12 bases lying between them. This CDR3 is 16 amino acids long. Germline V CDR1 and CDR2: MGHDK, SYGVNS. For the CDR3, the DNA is TGTGCCAGCAGTGAATCCGCGGTCGGGACCAAAAACATTCAGTACTTC. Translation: CASSESAVGTKNIQYF.

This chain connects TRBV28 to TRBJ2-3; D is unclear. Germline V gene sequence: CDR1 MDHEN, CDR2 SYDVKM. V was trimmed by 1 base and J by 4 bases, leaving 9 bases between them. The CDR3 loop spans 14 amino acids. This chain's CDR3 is CASSLSEWPDTQYF. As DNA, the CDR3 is TGTGCCAGCAGTTTATCCGAGTGGCCAGATACGCAGTATTTT.

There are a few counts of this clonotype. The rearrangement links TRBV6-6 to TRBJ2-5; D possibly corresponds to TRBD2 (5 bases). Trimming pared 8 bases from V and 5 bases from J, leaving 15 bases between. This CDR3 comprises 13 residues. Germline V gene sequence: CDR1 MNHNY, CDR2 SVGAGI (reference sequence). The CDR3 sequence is CASRDFSRETQYF. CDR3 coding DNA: TGTGCCAGCCGGGATTTTTCGCGGGAGACCCAGTACTTC.

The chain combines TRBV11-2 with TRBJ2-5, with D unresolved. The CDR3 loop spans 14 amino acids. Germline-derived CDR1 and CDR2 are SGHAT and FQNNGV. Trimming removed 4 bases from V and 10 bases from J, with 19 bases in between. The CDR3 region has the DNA TGTGCCAGCAGCTCCTACAGAGGTCCCATGAGCCAGTACTTC. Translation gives CASSSYRGPMSQYF.

CDR3 sequence reads: CASSLGQIKETQYF. CDR3 in DNA: TGTGCCAGCAGCTTGGGGCAGATCAAAGAGACCCAGTACTTC. V gene TRBV11-2 combines with J gene TRBJ2-1, with TRBD1 as a possible D gene (5 bases). The J call is doubtful: the DNA matches TRBJ2-5 better. This CDR3 is 14 amino acids long. Germline V gene sequence: CDR1 SGHAT, CDR2 FQNNGV.

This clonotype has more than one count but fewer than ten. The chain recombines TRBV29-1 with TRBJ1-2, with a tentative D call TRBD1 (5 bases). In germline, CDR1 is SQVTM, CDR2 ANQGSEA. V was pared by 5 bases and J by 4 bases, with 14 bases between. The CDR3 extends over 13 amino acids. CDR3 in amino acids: CSVQTANLYGYTF. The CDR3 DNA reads TGCAGCGTTCAGACAGCGAATCTCTATGGCTACACCTTC.

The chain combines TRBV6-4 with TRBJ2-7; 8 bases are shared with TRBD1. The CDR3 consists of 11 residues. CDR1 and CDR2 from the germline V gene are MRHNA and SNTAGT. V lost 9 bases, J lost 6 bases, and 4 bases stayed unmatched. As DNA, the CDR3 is TGTGCCAGGGTGGACAGGGCCGAGCAGTACTTC. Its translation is CARVDRAEQYF.

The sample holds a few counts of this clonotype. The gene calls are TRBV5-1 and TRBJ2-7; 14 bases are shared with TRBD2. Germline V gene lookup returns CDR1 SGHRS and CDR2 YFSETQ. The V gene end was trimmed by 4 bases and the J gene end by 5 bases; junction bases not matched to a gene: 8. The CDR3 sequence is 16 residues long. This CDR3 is CASSQGLAGEFDEQYF. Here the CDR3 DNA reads TGCGCCAGCAGCCAGGGACTAGCGGGAGAGTTCGACGAGCAGTACTTC.

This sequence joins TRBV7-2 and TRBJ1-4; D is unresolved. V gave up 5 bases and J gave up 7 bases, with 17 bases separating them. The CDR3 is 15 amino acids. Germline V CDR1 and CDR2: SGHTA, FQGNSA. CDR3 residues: CASSPRGVLGEKLFF. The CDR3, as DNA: TGTGCCAGCAGCCCCCGGGGAGTCCTAGGTGAAAAACTGTTTTTT.

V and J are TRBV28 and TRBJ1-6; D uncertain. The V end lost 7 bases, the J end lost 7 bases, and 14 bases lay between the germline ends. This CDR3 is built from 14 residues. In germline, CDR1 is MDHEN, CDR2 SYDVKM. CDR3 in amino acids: CASTPSGLNSPLHF. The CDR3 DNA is TGTGCCAGCACCCCCAGCGGGTTGAATTCACCCCTCCACTTT.

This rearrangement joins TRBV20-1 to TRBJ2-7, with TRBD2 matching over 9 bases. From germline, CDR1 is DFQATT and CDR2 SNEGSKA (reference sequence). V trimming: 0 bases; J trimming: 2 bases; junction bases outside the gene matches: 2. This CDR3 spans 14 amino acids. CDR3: CSARDRLAAYEQYF. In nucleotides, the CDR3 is TGCAGTGCTAGAGATAGACTAGCGGCCTACGAGCAGTACTTC.

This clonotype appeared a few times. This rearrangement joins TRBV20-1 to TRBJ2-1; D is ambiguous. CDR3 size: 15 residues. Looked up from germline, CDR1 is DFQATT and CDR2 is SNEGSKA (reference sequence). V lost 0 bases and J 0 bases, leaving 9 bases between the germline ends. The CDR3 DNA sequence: TGCAGTGCTAGAGATCCAGCAGGCTCCTACAATGAGCAGTTCTTC. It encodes CSARDPAGSYNEQFF.

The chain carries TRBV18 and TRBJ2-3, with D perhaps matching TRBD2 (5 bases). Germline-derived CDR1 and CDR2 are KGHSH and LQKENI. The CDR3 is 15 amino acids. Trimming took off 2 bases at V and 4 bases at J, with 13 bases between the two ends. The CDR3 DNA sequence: TGTGCCAGCTCACCAGGGCCAACCGGGGCAGATACGCAGTATTTT. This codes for CASSPGPTGADTQYF.

The CDR3 DNA is TGCAGCGTTGAGCTTTCCGGGCCGCGATACGAGCAGTACTTC. It yields the protein CSVELSGPRYEQYF. J is TRBJ2-5 and V is TRBV29-1; D call uncertain. The J call could be wrong; TRBJ2-7 is a better fit for the DNA end. The CDR3 runs 14 residues. The germline V gene encodes CDR1 SQVTM and CDR2 ANQGSEA.

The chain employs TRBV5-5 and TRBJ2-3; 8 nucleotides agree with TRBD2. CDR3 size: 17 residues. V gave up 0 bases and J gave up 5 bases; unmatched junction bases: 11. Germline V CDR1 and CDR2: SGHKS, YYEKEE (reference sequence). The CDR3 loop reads CASSLDGGGGLGDTQYF. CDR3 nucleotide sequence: TGTGCCAGCAGCTTGGATGGCGGCGGGGGGTTGGGAGATACGCAGTATTTT.

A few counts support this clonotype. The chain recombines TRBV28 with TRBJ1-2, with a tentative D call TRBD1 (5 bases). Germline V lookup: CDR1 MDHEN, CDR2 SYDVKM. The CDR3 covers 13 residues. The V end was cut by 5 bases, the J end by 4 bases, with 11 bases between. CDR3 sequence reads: CASSGGGFYGYTF. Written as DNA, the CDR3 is TGTGCCAGCAGTGGTGGGGGTTTCTATGGCTACACCTTC.

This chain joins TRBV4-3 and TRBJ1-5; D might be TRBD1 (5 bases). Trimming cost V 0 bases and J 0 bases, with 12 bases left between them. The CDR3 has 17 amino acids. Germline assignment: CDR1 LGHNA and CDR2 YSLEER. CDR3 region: CASSQDWTFNSNQPQHF. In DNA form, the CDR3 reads TGCGCCAGCAGCCAAGATTGGACATTCAATAGCAATCAGCCCCAGCATTTT.